Sequencing of this T cell receptor beta chain was carried out in a study of T-cell reconstitution after alpha-beta-depleted transplantation in children. Whole-study results and caveats: Newly generated T cells supplied most T-cell counts and diversity one year post-transplant. In patients about two months after transplant, alpha-beta T cells reportedly arose from several hundred expanded graft clones.

At least ten counts were recorded for this clonotype. What it binds is not known. The V gene end was trimmed by 2 bases and the J gene end by 7 bases; junction bases not matched to a gene: 7. Germline V gene sequence: CDR1 SSHAT, CDR2 FNYEAQ (reference sequence). This CDR3 spans 16 amino acids. Unique molecular identifiers were used in preparing the TCRbeta library. TCRdb independently ran MiXCR on the PCR reads; one entry per CDR3 protein. Of around 300,000 distinct CDR3 sequences listed, over 7% are singletons. The starting material was peripheral blood, obtained 360 days after TCRalphabeta/CD19-depleted stem cell transplant. The genes are TRBV7-7 and TRBJ2-2, with 10 bases aligning to TRBD2. The origin of this receptor is a female patient between 2 and 15 years old who had a stem cell transplant for Fanconi anemia, so the T cells may come from the graft donor. CDR3 sequence (DNA): TGTGCCAGCAGCTTAAGCCTAGCGGGGGAATACGGGGAGCTGTTTTTT. It encodes CASSLSLAGEYGELFF.